This T cell receptor (beta chain) was captured by sequencing in a study of T cell clonality in common variable immunodeficiency. Broader study findings: CVID subjects had higher TCRbeta clonality than healthy controls, most marked in about a third.

Blood samples were heparinized, about 5 to 8 ml per donor. The sample holds many counts of this clone. The antigen remains unidentified. The read ends 3 residues shy of where the CDR3 ends; the end is completed using the germline J gene. Unmatched junction bases numbered 2, after V lost 5 bases and J lost 4 bases. Germline V CDR1 and CDR2: DFQATT, SNEGSKA (reference sequence). The CDR3 runs 13 residues. Clones were sequenced by immunoSEQ multiplex PCR, and TCRdb holds only the in-frame ones, with some missing. In total the sample includes some 80,000 clones, none of them seen once. The receptor was isolated from a person aged 18-70 years in good health. The sequenced material came from peripheral blood mononuclear cells. This chain joins TRBV20-1 and TRBJ2-3; TRBD1 aligns across 11 bases. The CDR3 DNA, read in part, is TGCAGTGCTCCGGGACAGGGGGCAGATACG. It translates to CSAPGQGADT. In full, the CDR3 reads CSAPGQGADTQYF.